The present T cell receptor (beta chain) was sequenced within a study of control samples from healthy donors and cancer patients. The CDR3 is 15 amino acids. Germline values: CDR1 MDHEN, CDR2 SYDVKM. Between the trimmed V and J ends, which lost 5 bases and 4 bases, there was a span of 18 bases. The table came from immunoSEQ multiplex PCR; TCRdb's copy has only in-frame clones and leaves some out. The sample has approximately 44,000 clones, roughly 77% seen once; the top ten hold 17%. The V gene is TRBV28, the J gene TRBJ2-7; D is perhaps TRBD1 or TRBD2 (5 bases each). The TCR originated in a male donor with melanoma. Material for sequencing was formalin-fixed, paraffin-embedded tissue. The CDR3 protein is CASSLSLGAGYEQYF. The CDR3 nucleotides are TGTGCCAGCAGTCTCTCCCTCGGGGCGGGTTACGAGCAGTACTTC.